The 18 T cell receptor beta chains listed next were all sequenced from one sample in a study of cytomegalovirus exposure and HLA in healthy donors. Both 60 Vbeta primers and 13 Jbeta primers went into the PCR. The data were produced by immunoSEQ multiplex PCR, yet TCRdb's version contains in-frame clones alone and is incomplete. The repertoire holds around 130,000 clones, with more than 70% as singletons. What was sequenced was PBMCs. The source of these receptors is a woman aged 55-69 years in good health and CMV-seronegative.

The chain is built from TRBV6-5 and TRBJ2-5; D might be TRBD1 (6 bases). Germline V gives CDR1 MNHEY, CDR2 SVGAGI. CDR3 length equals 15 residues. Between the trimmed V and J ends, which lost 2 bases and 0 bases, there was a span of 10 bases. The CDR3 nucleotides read TGTGCCAGCAGTTACCCCCGGACAGACCAAGAGACCCAGTACTTC. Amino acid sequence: CASSYPRTDQETQYF.

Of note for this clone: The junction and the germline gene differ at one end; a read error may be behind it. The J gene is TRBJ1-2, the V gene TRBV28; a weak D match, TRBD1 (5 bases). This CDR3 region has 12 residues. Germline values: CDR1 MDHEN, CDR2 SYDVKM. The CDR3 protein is CASSSLTRAGFF. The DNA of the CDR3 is TGTGCCAGCAGTTCTCTAACACGGGCAGGGTTCTTC.

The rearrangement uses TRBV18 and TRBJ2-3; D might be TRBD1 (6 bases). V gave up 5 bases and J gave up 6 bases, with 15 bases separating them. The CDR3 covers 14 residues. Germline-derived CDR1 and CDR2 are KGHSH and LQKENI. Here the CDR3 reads CASSSSRDTDTQYF. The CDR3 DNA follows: TGTGCCAGCTCATCGTCCCGGGACACCGATACGCAGTATTTT.

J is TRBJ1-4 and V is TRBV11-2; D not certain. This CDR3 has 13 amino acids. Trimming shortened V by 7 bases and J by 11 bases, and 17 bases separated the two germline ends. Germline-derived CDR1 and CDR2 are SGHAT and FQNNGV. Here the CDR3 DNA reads TGTGCCAGCACCACCGAGAACCGAGGGAAACTGTTTTTT. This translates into CASTTENRGKLFF. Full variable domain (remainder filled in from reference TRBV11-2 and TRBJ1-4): EAGVAQSPRYKIIEKRQSVAFWCNPISGHATLYWYQQILGQGPKLLIQFQNNGVVDDSQLPKDRFSAERLKGVDSTLKIQPAKLEDSAVYLCASTTENRGKLFFGSGTQLSVL.

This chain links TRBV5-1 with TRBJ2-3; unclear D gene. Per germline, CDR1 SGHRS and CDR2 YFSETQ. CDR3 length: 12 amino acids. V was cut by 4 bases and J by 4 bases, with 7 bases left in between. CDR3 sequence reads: CASSLPPDTQYF. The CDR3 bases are TGCGCCAGCAGCCTCCCCCCAGATACGCAGTATTTT.

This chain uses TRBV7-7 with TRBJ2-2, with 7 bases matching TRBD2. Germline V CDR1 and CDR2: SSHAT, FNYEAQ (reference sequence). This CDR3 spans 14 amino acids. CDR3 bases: TGTGCTTCCGGGCGGGGGACGAACACCGGGGAGCTGTTTTTT. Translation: CASGRGTNTGELFF.

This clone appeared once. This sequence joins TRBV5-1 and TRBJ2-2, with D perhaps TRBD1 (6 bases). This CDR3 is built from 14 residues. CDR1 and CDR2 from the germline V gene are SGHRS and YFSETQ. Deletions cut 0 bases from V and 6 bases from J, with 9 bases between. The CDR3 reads CASSLGTGSGELFF. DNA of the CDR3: TGCGCCAGCAGCTTGGGTACAGGGTCCGGGGAGCTGTTTTTT. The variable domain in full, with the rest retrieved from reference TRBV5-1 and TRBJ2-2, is KAGVTQTPRYLIKTRGQQVTLSCSPISGHRSVSWYQQTPGQGLQFLFEYFSETQRNKGNFPGRFSGRQFSNSRSEMNVSTLELGDSALYLCASSLGTGSGELFFGEGSRLTVL.

The CDR3, as DNA: TGTGCCAGCTCAGGGCCCGGGACAGGGGGATTGGAAGGCGAGCAGTACTTC. This encodes CASSGPGTGGLEGEQYF. The chain employs TRBV18 and TRBJ2-7; 11 bases map to TRBD1. The V gene end was trimmed by 5 bases and the J gene end by 6 bases; junction bases not matched to a gene: 15. This CDR3 spans 17 amino acids. Germline CDR1 KGHSH, CDR2 LQKENI.

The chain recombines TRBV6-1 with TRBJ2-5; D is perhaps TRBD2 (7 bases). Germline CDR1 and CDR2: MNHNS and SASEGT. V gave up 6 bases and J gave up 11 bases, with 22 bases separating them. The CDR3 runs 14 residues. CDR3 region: CASRREGGSREQYF. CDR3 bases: TGTGCCAGCAGGAGGGAGGGGGGGTCGCGGGAGCAGTACTTC.

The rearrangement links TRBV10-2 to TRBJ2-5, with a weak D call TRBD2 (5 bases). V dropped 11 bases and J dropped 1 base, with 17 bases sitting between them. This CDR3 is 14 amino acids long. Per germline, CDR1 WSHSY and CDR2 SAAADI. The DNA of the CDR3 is TGCGCCTGGAGGCCGAGGGTATCCCAAGAGACCCAGTACTTC. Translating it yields CAWRPRVSQETQYF.

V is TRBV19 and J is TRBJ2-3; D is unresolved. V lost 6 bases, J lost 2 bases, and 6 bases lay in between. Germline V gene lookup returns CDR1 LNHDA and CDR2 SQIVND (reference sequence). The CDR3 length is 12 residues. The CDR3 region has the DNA TGTGCCAGTAGGAGACACACAGATACGCAGTATTTT. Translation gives CASRRHTDTQYF.

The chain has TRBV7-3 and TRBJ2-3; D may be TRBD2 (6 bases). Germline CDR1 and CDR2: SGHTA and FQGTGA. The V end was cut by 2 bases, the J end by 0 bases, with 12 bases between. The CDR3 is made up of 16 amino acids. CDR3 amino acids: CASSLGPGTSTDTQYF. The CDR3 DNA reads TGTGCCAGCAGCTTAGGTCCGGGGACTAGCACAGATACGCAGTATTTT.

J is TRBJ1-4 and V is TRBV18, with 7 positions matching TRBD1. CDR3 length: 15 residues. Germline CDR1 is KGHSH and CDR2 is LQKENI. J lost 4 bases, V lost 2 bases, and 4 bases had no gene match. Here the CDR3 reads CASSPLPGGNEKLFF. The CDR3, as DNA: TGTGCCAGCTCACCATTACCAGGGGGTAATGAAAAACTGTTTTTT.

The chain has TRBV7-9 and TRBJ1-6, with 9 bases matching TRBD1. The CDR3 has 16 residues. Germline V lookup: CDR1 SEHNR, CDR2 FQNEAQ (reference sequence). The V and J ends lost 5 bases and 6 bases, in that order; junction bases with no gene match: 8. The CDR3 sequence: CASSPQGTGSNSPLHF. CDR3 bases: TGTGCCAGCAGCCCGCAAGGGACAGGGAGTAATTCACCCCTCCACTTT.

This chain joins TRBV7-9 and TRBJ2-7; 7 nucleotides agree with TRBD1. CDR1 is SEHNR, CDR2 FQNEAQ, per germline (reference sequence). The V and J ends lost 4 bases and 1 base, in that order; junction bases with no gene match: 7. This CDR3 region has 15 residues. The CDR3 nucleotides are TGTGCCAGCAGCTCCACTGGCAGGGGGTCCTACGAGCAGTACTTC. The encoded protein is CASSSTGRGSYEQYF.

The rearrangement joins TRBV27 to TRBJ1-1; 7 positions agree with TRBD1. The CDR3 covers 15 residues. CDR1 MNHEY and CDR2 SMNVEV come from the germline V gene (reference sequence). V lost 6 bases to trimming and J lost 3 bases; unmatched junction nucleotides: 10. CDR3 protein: CASRSTGVGDTEAFF. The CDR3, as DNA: TGTGCCAGCAGATCAACAGGGGTGGGTGACACTGAAGCTTTCTTT.

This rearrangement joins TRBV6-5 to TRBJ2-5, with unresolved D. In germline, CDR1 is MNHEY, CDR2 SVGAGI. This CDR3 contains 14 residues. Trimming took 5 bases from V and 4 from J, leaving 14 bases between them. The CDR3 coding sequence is TGTGCCAGCAGTCCCCAGGCCGGTGGAGAGACCCAGTACTTC. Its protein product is CASSPQAGGETQYF.

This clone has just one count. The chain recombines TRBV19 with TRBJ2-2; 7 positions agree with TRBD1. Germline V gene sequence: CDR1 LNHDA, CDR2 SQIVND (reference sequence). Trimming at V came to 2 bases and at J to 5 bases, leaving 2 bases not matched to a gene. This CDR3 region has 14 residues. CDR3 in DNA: TGTGCCAGTAGTATATACAGGGGAACCGGGGAGCTGTTTTTT. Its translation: CASSIYRGTGELFF. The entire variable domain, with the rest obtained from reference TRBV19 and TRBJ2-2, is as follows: DGGITQSPKYLFRKEGQNVTLSCEQNLNHDAMYWYRQDPGQGLRLIYYSQIVNDFQKGDIAEGYSVSREKKESFPLTVTSAQKNPTAFYLCASSIYRGTGELFFGEGSRLTVL.